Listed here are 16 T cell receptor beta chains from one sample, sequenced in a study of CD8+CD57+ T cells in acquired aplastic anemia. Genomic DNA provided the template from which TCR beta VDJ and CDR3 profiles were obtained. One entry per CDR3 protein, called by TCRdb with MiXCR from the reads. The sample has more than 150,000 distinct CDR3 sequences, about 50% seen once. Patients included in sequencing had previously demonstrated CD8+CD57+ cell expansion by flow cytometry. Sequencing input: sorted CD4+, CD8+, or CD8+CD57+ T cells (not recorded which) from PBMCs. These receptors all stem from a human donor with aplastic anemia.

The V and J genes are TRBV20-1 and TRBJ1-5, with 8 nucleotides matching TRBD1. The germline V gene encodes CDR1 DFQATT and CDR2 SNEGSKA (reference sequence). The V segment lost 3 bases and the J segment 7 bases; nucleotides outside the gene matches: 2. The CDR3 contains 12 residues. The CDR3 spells CSARTGDQPQHF. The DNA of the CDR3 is TGCAGTGCTAGGACAGGGGACCAGCCCCAGCATTTT.

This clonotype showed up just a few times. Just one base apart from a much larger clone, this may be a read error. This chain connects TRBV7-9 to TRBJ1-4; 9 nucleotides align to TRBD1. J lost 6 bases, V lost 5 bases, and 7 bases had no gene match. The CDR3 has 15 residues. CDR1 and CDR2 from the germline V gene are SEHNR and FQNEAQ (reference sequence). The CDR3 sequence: CASSADRGIDEKLFF. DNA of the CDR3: TGTGCCAGCAGCGCCGACAGGGGGATAGATGAAAAACTGTTTTTT.

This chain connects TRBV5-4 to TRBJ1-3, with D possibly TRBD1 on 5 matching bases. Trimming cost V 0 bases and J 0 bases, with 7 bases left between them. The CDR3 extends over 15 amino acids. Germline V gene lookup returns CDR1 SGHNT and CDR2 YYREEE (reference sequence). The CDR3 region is CASSLEGHSGNTIYF. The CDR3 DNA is TGTGCCAGCAGCTTGGAAGGACACTCTGGAAACACCATATATTTT.

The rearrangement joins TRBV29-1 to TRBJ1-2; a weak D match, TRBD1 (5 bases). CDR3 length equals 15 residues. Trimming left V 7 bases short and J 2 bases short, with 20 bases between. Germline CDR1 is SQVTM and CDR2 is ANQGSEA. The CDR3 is CSGSMGVGANYGYTF. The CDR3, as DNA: TGCAGCGGCAGTATGGGGGTTGGGGCAAACTATGGCTACACCTTC.

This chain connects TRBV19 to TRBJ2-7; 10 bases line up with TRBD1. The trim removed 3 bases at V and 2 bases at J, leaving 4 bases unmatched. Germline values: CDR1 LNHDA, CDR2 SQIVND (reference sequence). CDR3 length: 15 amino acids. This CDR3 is CASSIRGQGTYEQYF. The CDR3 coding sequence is TGTGCCAGTAGTATTCGGGGACAGGGGACCTACGAGCAGTACTTC. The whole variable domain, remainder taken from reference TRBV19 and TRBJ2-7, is DGGITQSPKYLFRKEGQNVTLSCEQNLNHDAMYWYRQDPGQGLRLIYYSQIVNDFQKGDIAEGYSVSREKKESFPLTVTSAQKNPTAFYLCASSIRGQGTYEQYFGPGTRLTVT.

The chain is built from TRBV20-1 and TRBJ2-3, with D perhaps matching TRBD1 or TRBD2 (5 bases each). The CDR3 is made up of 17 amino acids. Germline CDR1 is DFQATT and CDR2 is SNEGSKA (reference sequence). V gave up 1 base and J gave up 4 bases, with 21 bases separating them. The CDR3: CSARARVGASSADTQYF. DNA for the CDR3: TGCAGTGCTAGAGCTAGGGTAGGGGCTAGCTCGGCAGATACGCAGTATTTT.

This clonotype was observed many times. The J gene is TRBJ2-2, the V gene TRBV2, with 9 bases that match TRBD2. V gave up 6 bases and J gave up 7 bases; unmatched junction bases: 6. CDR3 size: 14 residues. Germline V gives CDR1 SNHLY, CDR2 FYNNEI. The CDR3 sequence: CASSLGLANGELFF. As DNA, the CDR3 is TGTGCCAGCAGCCTAGGACTAGCGAACGGGGAGCTGTTTTTT.

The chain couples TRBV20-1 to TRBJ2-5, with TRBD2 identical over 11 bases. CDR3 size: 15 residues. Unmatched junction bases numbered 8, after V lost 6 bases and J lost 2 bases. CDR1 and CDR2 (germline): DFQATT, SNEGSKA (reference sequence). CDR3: CSASGGTSGQETQYF. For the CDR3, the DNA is TGCAGTGCCTCGGGCGGGACTAGCGGACAAGAGACCCAGTACTTC.

CDR3 DNA: TGCAGTGCATCGCTCGTACTAGCGGGAACAAATGAGCAGTTCTTC. This gives the protein CSASLVLAGTNEQFF. The rearrangement uses TRBV20-1 and TRBJ2-1; 10 bases are a match to TRBD2. V was clipped by 6 bases and J by 7 bases; unmatched bases: 12. There are 15 residues in the CDR3. Germline CDR1 DFQATT, CDR2 SNEGSKA (reference sequence).

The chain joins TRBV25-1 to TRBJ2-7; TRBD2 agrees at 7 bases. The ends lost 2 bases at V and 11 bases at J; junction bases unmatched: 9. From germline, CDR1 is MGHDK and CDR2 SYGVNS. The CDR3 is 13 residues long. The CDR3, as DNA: TGTGCCAGCAGTGAACGAAGCCGGGGGAGGGAGTACTTC. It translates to CASSERSRGREYF.

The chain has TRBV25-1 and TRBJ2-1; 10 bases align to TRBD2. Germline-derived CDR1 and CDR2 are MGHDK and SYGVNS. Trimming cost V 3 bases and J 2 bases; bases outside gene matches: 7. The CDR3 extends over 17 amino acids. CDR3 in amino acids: CASSDPRTSGPYNEQFF. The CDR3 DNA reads TGTGCCAGCAGTGATCCAAGGACTAGCGGCCCCTACAATGAGCAGTTCTTC. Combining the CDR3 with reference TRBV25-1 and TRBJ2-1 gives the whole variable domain EADIYQTPRYLVIGTGKKITLECSQTMGHDKMYWYQQDPGMELHLIHYSYGVNSTEKGDLSSESTVSRIRTEHFPLTLESARPSHTSQYLCASSDPRTSGPYNEQFFGPGTRLTVL.

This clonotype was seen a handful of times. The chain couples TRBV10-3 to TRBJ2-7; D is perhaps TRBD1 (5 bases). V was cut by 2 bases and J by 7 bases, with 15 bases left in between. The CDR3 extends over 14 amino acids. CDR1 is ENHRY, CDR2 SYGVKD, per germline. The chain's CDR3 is CAISEANGAGEQYF. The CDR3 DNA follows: TGTGCCATCAGTGAGGCGAACGGAGCAGGGGAGCAGTACTTC.

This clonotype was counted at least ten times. This CDR3 reads CASSQTYEQYF. The CDR3 nucleotides read TGTGCCAGCAGCCAAACTTACGAGCAGTACTTC. The chain has TRBV13 and TRBJ2-7; no clear D gene. The CDR3 extends over 11 amino acids. CDR1 and CDR2 from the germline V gene are PRHDT and FYEKMQ (reference sequence). The V gene lost 5 bases and the J gene lost 4 bases, with 6 bases spanning the gap. The entire variable domain, with the rest obtained from reference TRBV13 and TRBJ2-7, is as follows: AAGVIQSPRHLIKEKRETATLKCYPIPRHDTVYWYQQGPGQDPQFLISFYEKMQSDKGSIPDRFSAQQFSDYHSELNMSSLELGDSALYFCASSQTYEQYFGPGTRLTVT.

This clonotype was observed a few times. CDR3 amino acids: CASSALKNSPLHF. In DNA, the CDR3 is TGCGCCAGCAGTGCCCTAAAAAATTCACCCCTCCACTTT. J is TRBJ1-6 and V is TRBV10-1, with D unclear. The CDR3 runs 13 residues. The V gene's germline CDR1 is WNHNN and CDR2 SYGVQD (reference sequence). Between the trimmed V and J ends, which lost 4 bases and 7 bases, there was a span of 8 bases.

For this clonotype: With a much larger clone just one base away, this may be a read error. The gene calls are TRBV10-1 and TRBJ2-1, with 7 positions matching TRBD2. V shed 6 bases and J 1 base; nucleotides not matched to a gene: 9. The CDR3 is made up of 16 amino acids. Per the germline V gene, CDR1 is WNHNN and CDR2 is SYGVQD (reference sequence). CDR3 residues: CASRLATGGSYNEQFF. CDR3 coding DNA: TGCGCCAGCAGGTTGGCGACGGGGGGTTCCTACAATGAGCAGTTCTTC.

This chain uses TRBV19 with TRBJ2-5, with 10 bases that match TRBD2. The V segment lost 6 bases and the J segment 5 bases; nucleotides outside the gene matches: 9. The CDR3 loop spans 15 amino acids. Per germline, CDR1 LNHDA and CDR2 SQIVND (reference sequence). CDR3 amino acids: CASSPGLAVRETQYF. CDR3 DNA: TGTGCCAGTAGCCCCGGACTAGCGGTAAGGGAGACCCAGTACTTC.